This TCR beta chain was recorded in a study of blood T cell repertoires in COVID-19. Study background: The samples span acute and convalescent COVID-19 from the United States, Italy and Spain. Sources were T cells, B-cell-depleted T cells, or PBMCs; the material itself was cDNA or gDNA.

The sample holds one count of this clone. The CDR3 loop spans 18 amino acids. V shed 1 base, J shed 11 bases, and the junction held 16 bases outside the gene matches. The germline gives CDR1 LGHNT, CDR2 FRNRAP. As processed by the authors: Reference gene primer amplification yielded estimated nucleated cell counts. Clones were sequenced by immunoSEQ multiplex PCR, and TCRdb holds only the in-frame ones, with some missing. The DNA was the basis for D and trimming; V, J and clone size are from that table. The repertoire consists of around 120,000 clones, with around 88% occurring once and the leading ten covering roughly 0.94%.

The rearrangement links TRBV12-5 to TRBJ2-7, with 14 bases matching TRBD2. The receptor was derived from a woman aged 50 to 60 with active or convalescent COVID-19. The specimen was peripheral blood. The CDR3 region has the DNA TGTGCTAGTGGTTTGGCCAACAAAGCGGGCAGGGGACTAGCGGGGGAGTACTTC. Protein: CASGLANKAGRGLAGEYF.